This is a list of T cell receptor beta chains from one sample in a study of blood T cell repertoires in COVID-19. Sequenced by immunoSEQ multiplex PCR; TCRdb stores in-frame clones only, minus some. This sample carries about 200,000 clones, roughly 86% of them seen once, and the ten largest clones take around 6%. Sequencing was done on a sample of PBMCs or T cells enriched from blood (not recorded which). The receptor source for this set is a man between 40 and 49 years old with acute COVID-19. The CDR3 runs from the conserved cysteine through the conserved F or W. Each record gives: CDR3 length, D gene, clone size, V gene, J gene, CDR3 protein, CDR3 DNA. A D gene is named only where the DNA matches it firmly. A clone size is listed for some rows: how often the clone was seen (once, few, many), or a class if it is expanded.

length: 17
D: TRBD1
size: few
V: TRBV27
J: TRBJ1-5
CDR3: CASSRTGWDGSNQPQHF
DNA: TGTGCCAGCAGCCGGACAGGGTGGGATGGTAGCAATCAGCCCCAGCATTTT

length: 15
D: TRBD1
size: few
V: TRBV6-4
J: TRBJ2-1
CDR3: CASSPDGTGDNEQFF
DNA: TGTGCCAGCAGCCCCGACGGGACAGGGGACAATGAGCAGTTCTTC

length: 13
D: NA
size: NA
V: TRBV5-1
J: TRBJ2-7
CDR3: CASSLAGEYEQYF
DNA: TGCGCCAGCAGCTTGGCCGGGGAATACGAGCAGTACTTC

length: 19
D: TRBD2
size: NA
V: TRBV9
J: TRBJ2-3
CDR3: CASNLRESSGTGGTDTQYF
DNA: TGTGCCAGCAACCTTAGGGAGTCTAGCGGCACCGGTGGGACAGATACGCAGTATTTT

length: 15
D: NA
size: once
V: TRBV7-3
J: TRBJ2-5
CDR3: CASSLTGTAGETQYF
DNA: TGTGCCAGCAGCTTAACCGGGACAGCGGGAGAGACCCAGTACTTC

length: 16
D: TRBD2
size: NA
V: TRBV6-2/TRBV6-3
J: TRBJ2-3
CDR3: CASSPLAGGFTDTQYF
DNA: TGTGCCAGCAGTCCCCTAGCGGGAGGGTTCACAGATACGCAGTATTTT

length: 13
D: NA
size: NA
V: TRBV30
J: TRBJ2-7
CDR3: CAWSRQASYEQYF
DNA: TGTGCCTGGAGTAGACAGGCCTCCTACGAGCAGTACTTC

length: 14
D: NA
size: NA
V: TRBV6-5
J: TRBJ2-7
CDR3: CASSYRTQGYEQYF
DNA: TGTGCCAGCAGTTATCGGACCCAGGGGTACGAGCAGTACTTC

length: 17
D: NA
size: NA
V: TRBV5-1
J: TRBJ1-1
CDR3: CASSFVQMSGRGTEAFF
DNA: TGCGCCAGCAGCTTCGTACAGATGTCCGGCCGGGGAACTGAAGCTTTCTTT

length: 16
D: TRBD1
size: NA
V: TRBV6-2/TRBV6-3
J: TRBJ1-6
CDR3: CASSYPRGQGSSPLHF
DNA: TGTGCCAGCAGTTACCCGAGGGGACAGGGTTCCTCACCCCTCCACTTT

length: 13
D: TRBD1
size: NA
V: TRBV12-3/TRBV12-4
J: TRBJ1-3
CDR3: CASRGTGRDTIYF
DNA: TGTGCCAGCAGGGGGACAGGGAGGGACACCATATATTTT

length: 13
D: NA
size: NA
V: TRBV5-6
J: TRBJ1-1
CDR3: CASSSAPNTEAFF
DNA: TGTGCCAGCAGCTCCGCGCCGAACACTGAAGCTTTCTTT

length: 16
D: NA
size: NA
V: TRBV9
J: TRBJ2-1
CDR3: CASSVGQRRGGNEQFF
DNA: TGTGCCAGCAGCGTAGGGCAGCGCCGAGGGGGCAATGAGCAGTTCTTC

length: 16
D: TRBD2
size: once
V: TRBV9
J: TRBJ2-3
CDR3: CASSVEGRAFADTQYF
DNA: TGTGCCAGCAGCGTAGAAGGGAGGGCCTTCGCAGATACGCAGTATTTT

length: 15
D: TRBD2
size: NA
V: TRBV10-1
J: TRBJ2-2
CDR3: CASSVSSGIVGELFF
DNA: TGCGCCAGCAGTGTTTCTAGCGGGATCGTCGGGGAGCTGTTTTTT

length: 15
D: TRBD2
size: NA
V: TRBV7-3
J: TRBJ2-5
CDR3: CASSLTGGSGETQYF
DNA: TGTGCCAGCAGCTTAACCGGCGGGAGTGGCGAGACCCAGTACTTC

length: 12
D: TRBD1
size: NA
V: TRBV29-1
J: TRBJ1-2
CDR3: CSVVQGGDGYTF
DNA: TGCAGCGTAGTACAGGGGGGGGATGGCTACACCTTC

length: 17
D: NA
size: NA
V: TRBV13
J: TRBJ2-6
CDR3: CASSLRRPFSGANVLTF
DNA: TGTGCCAGCAGCTTGCGGAGGCCTTTCTCTGGGGCCAACGTCCTGACTTTC

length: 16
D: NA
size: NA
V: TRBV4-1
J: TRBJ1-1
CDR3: CASSQAGAGPGTEAFF
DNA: TGCGCCAGCAGCCAAGCTGGGGCTGGGCCGGGCACTGAAGCTTTCTTT

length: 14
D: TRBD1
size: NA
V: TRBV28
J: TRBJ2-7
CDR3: CASRTSGTAYEQYF
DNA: TGTGCCAGCAGGACTTCCGGGACAGCCTACGAGCAGTACTTC

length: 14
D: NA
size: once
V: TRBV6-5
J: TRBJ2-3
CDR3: CASSSRYTGPSQYF
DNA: TGTGCCAGCAGTTCCCGATACACAGGGCCCTCGCAGTATTTT

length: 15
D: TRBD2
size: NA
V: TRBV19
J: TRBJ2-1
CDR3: CASRLAGSSYNEQFF
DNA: TGTGCCAGTAGACTAGCGGGTAGCTCCTACAATGAGCAGTTCTTC

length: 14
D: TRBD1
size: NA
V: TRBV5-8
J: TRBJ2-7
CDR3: CASSFRQGSYEQYF
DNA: TGTGCCAGCAGCTTCAGACAGGGCTCCTACGAGCAGTACTTC

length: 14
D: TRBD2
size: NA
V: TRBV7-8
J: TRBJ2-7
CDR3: CASSLRLAGYEQYF
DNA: TGTGCCAGCAGCTTGAGACTAGCGGGCTACGAGCAGTACTTC